This T cell receptor beta chain was profiled in a study of cytomegalovirus exposure and HLA in healthy donors. Primers: 60 Vbeta forward and 13 Jbeta reverse. Sequenced by immunoSEQ multiplex PCR; TCRdb stores in-frame clones only, minus some. The sample carries some 66,000 clones, 78% recorded once. What was sequenced was PBMCs. The sequence came from a man in his forties in good health and CMV-seronegative.

Here the CDR3 DNA reads TGTGCCAGCAGTGACTCCCCCGGGACAGAGCAGTACTTC. It is translated as CASSDSPGTEQYF. This chain connects TRBV6-4 to TRBJ2-7, with TRBD1 as a possible D gene (6 bases). V dropped 0 bases and J dropped 7 bases, with 10 bases sitting between them. Germline assignment: CDR1 MRHNA and CDR2 SNTAGT. This CDR3 spans 13 amino acids.